This TCR beta chain emerged from a study of post-analysis software for immune sequencing data. Study-level results: Elevated frequency relative to controls characterized several TRBV segments in patients, TRBV5-6, TRBV5-1 and TRBV20-1 among them.

Of note for this clonotype: Its antigen remains unknown.

Germline CDR1 reads SGHRS; CDR2 reads YFSETQ. With 0 bases removed from V and 8 bases from J, the gap between germline ends came to 17 bases. This CDR3 region has 15 residues. The TCR beta cDNA libraries contained unique molecular identifiers. The T cell input of about 1 to 10 million gave roughly 0.5 million cDNA molecules. TCRdb re-called the PCR reads through MiXCR, storing one row per CDR3 protein. The table shows approximately 630,000 distinct CDR3 sequences, with approximately 60% occurring only once. The source material was blood. The source of this sequence is a girl aged 2 to 9 with multiple sclerosis. The chain carries TRBV5-1 and TRBJ1-2; no clear D. CDR3 DNA: TGCGCCAGCAGCTTGGCGAGCGGCTCCCAAGGCGGCTACACCTTC. Protein sequence: CASSLASGSQGGYTF.